Sequencing of this TCR beta chain was carried out in a study of T cells after yellow fever vaccination. TCRdb ran MiXCR on the 5' RACE reads and lists one entry per CDR3 protein. This sample yields about 350,000 distinct CDR3 sequences, of which 9.5% to 15% are seen a single time; 3.2% belongs to the top ten. Germline-derived CDR1 and CDR2 are SGHTA and FQGNSA. The CDR3 spans 14 residues. Germline trimming cut 5 bases from V and 2 bases from J; bases unmatched to any gene: 4. This clonotype was obtained from a man aged 18 to 29 who received the YFV17D yellow fever vaccine. The starting material was CD4+ T cells sorted from PBMCs, obtained 15 days after the yellow fever booster vaccination. The chain joins TRBV7-2 to TRBJ2-7, with TRBD1 matching over 9 bases. The CDR3 nucleotides are TGTGCCAGCAGCCGGGACAGGGCCGCCTACGAGCAGTACTTC. This sequence encodes CASSRDRAAYEQYF.